One T cell receptor beta chain is described in this entry. Antigen: not known. The sample comes from a study of cytomegalovirus exposure and HLA in healthy donors. General study points: TCR beta V- and J-gene trimming was later associated with a missense DCLRE1C variant.

The PCR used 60 Vbeta and 13 Jbeta primers. Sequencing used immunoSEQ multiplex PCR; TCRdb keeps in-frame clones, though not all of them. This sample carries roughly 70,000 clones, around 75% of them seen once, and the ten largest clones take 9.5% to 15%. The germline V gene encodes CDR1 SGHAT and CDR2 FQNNGV. This CDR3 is built from 12 residues. V was pared by 1 base and J by 5 bases, with 3 bases between. The sequenced sample consisted of PBMCs. This TCR derives from a man aged 70 or older in good health and CMV-seronegative. V and J are TRBV11-2 and TRBJ2-4; D is ambiguous. The CDR3 loop is CASSLGENIQYF. In DNA, the CDR3 is TGTGCCAGCAGCTTAGGAGAAAACATTCAGTACTTC.